The 22 T cell receptor beta chains presented below share a single source sample, sequenced in a study of CD8 T cells in Susac syndrome. Random hexamers primed reverse transcription of 0.5 to 1 ug RNA. Each CDR3 protein gets one entry after TCRdb re-called the immunoSEQ multiplex PCR reads with MiXCR. In the table there are roughly 200,000 distinct CDR3 sequences, roughly 96% of which are singletons. Sequenced material: CD4+ T cells from PBMCs. All receptors come from a human donor in good health.

The gene calls are TRBV20-1 and TRBJ2-1, with 12 bases identical to TRBD2. V shed 5 bases and J 13 bases; nucleotides not matched to a gene: 9. CDR3 length: 13 residues. Germline CDR1 reads DFQATT; CDR2 reads SNEGSKA (reference sequence). CDR3 protein: CSARTSTSGGQFF. The CDR3 nucleotides are TGCAGTGCTCGAACCTCGACTAGCGGGGGACAGTTCTTC.

The chain combines TRBV3-1 with TRBJ2-1; D is undetermined. The CDR3 is 13 residues long. Trimming cost V 0 bases and J 12 bases, with 12 bases left between them. Germline loops: CDR1 LGHDT, CDR2 YNNKEL (reference sequence). CDR3 sequence (DNA): TGTGCCAGCAGCCAAGATGGGCAGGTCGGGCAGTTCTTC. Translating it yields CASSQDGQVGQFF.

The rearrangement uses TRBV14 and TRBJ2-6; the D gene is possibly TRBD2 (5 bases). CDR1 is SGHDN and CDR2 is FVKESK in the germline V gene. V gave up 4 bases and J gave up 4 bases, with 14 bases separating them. The CDR3 loop spans 16 amino acids. DNA for the CDR3: TGTGCCAGCAGCCTCAAGATGGGAGCAGGGGCCAACGTCCTGACTTTC. Translating gives CASSLKMGAGANVLTF.

The gene calls are TRBV29-1 and TRBJ2-1; 10 positions agree with TRBD1. In germline, CDR1 is SQVTM, CDR2 ANQGSEA. Trimming cost V 7 bases and J 2 bases; bases outside gene matches: 2. The CDR3 contains 13 residues. The CDR3 DNA is TGCAGCGCAGGACAGGGGGCCTACAATGAGCAGTTCTTC. This translates into CSAGQGAYNEQFF.

V is TRBV29-1 and J is TRBJ1-1, with D tentatively TRBD1 (5 bases). V dropped 3 bases and J dropped 5 bases, with 7 bases sitting between them. Germline V lookup: CDR1 SQVTM, CDR2 ANQGSEA. This CDR3 region has 11 residues. This chain's CDR3 is CSVDEGTEAFF. DNA for the CDR3: TGCAGCGTTGACGAGGGGACTGAAGCTTTCTTT.

The V call is TRBV7-2, the J call TRBJ1-2; D is uncertain. CDR3 length: 14 amino acids. Trimming removed 1 base at V and 4 bases at J, with 10 bases between. In germline, CDR1 is SGHTA, CDR2 FQGNSA. The CDR3 DNA reads TGTGCCAGCAGCTTAGTTGGGGTTGGCTATGGCTACACCTTC. Residues: CASSLVGVGYGYTF.

This chain joins TRBV29-1 and TRBJ2-4, with 7 positions matching TRBD1. With V trimmed by 0 bases and J by 11 bases, 22 bases remained unmatched. The CDR3 sequence is 18 residues long. The germline V gene encodes CDR1 SQVTM and CDR2 ANQGSEA. The CDR3 DNA reads TGCAGCGTTGAAGAAGGGACAGATCTGGGTCGGGTCCGGAATTTTCAGTACTTC. This codes for CSVEEGTDLGRVRNFQYF.

This rearrangement joins TRBV20-1 to TRBJ2-7; TRBD2 agrees at 14 bases. Looked up from germline, CDR1 is DFQATT and CDR2 is SNEGSKA (reference sequence). The CDR3 is 15 amino acids. J was trimmed by 2 bases and V by 6 bases; bases with no gene match: 6. CDR3 in amino acids: CSAKGTSGRAYEQYV. Written as DNA, the CDR3 is TGCAGTGCGAAAGGGACTAGCGGGAGAGCCTACGAGCAGTACGTC.

This chain joins TRBV15 and TRBJ1-2, with TRBD1 matching 7 bases. Germline trimming cut 0 bases from V and 3 bases from J; bases unmatched to any gene: 4. The CDR3 covers 15 residues. Germline-derived CDR1 and CDR2 are LNHNV and YYDKDF (reference sequence). CDR3 loop: CATSRDSDRHYGYTF. DNA for the CDR3: TGTGCCACCAGCAGAGATTCGGACAGGCACTATGGCTACACCTTC. The full variable domain, in which reference TRBV15 and TRBJ1-2 provide the parts outside the CDR3, is DAMVIQNPRYQVTQFGKPVTLSCSQTLNHNVMYWYQQKSSQAPKLLFHYYDKDFNNEADTPDNFQSRRPNTSFCFLDIRSPGLGDTAMYLCATSRDSDRHYGYTFGSGTRLTVV.

Here the CDR3 reads CASRDSGAPGETQYF. CDR3 in DNA: TGTGCCAGCAGAGATTCAGGTGCCCCGGGGGAGACCCAGTACTTC. This chain connects TRBV6-6 to TRBJ2-5; D perhaps matches TRBD2 (5 bases). Germline-derived CDR1 and CDR2 are MNHNY and SVGAGI (reference sequence). The CDR3 has 15 residues. V was trimmed by 6 bases and J by 5 bases, leaving 19 bases between them.

V gene TRBV7-3 combines with J gene TRBJ2-3; the D gene is possibly TRBD1 (6 bases). CDR3 length: 14 residues. Deletions cut 8 bases from V and 2 bases from J, with 14 bases between. Germline assignment: CDR1 SGHTA and CDR2 FQGTGA. The CDR3 sequence: CASQDDRFTDTQYF. The DNA of the CDR3 is TGTGCCAGCCAAGATGACAGGTTCACAGATACGCAGTATTTT.

This chain uses TRBV29-1 with TRBJ2-1; TRBD2 matches at 13 bases. CDR1 is SQVTM, CDR2 ANQGSEA, per germline. This CDR3 has 13 amino acids. CDR3 loop: CSRTSGSWEEQFF. CDR3 nucleotides: TGCAGTCGGACTAGCGGGAGCTGGGAGGAGCAGTTCTTC.

The rearrangement links TRBV5-1 to TRBJ2-7; TRBD2 aligns across 13 bases. Germline CDR1 and CDR2: SGHRS and YFSETQ. This CDR3 contains 16 residues. The ends lost 4 bases at V and 4 bases at J; junction bases unmatched: 8. CDR3 residues: CASSPRGTSGEYEQYF. The CDR3 DNA reads as TGCGCCAGCAGCCCTAGAGGGACTAGCGGGGAGTACGAGCAGTACTTC. Full variable domain (remainder filled in from reference TRBV5-1 and TRBJ2-7): KAGVTQTPRYLIKTRGQQVTLSCSPISGHRSVSWYQQTPGQGLQFLFEYFSETQRNKGNFPGRFSGRQFSNSRSEMNVSTLELGDSALYLCASSPRGTSGEYEQYFGPGTRLTVT.

The J gene is TRBJ1-1, the V gene TRBV27; D might be TRBD1 (5 bases). This CDR3 has 14 residues. Trimming removed 3 bases at V and 4 bases at J, with 12 bases between. Germline CDR1 MNHEY, CDR2 SMNVEV (reference sequence). Here the CDR3 DNA reads TGTGCCAGCAGTTTGGCCCAGGGCGGCACTGAAGCTTTCTTT. It yields the protein CASSLAQGGTEAFF.

In nucleotides, the CDR3 is TGTGCCAGCAGCTTGTGGTTCGGACAGGGGTACAATGAGCAGTTCTTC. This gives the protein CASSLWFGQGYNEQFF. The gene calls are TRBV5-6 and TRBJ2-1, with 9 nucleotides matching TRBD1. Germline-derived CDR1 and CDR2 are SGHDT and YYEEEE. With V trimmed by 1 base and J by 4 bases, 6 bases remained unmatched. This CDR3 region has 16 residues.

The V call is TRBV7-3, the J call TRBJ2-3; 8 bases align to TRBD2. The V and J ends lost 7 bases and 3 bases, in that order; junction bases with no gene match: 9. This CDR3 has 15 amino acids. CDR1 is SGHTA, CDR2 FQGTGA, per germline. The CDR3 protein is CASTQTGGPTDTQYF. For the CDR3, the DNA is TGTGCCAGCACTCAAACGGGAGGGCCGACAGATACGCAGTATTTT.

This clonotype has just one count. The chain combines TRBV12-3 or TRBV12-4 with TRBJ2-5; D gene uncertain. V lost 6 bases and J 4 bases, leaving 9 bases between the germline ends. This CDR3 spans 12 amino acids. For the CDR3, the DNA is TGTGCCAGCAGCCTAGACCCAGAGACCCAGTACTTC. Translating it yields CASSLDPETQYF.

CDR3 DNA: TGCAGCGTTGAAGGGACAGTCTTCCAAGAGACCCAGTACTTC. It specifies CSVEGTVFQETQYF. This sequence joins TRBV29-1 and TRBJ2-5, with a weak D call TRBD1 (6 bases). Looked up from germline, CDR1 is SQVTM and CDR2 is ANQGSEA. V gave up 1 base and J gave up 1 base, with 10 bases separating them. The CDR3 runs 14 residues.

The genes are TRBV4-3 and TRBJ2-4, with a possible D match to TRBD2 (6 bases). The CDR3 runs 15 residues. Trimming stripped 0 bases from V and 9 bases from J, with 15 bases between. The germline V gene encodes CDR1 LGHNA and CDR2 YSLEER. CDR3 coding DNA: TGCGCCAGCAGCCAAGATCGGGCGGAGGGGTCCATTCAGTACTTC. As protein: CASSQDRAEGSIQYF.

This chain links TRBV29-1 with TRBJ2-5; D could derive from TRBD1 or TRBD2 (5 bases each). Germline V CDR1 and CDR2: SQVTM, ANQGSEA. Between the trimmed V and J ends, which lost 7 bases and 5 bases, there was a span of 11 bases. The CDR3 consists of 11 residues. CDR3 region: CSAGTRETQYF. The CDR3 DNA reads TGCAGCGCCGGGACGAGGGAGACCCAGTACTTC.

This CDR3 reads CSARWTSGGNEQFF. The CDR3 DNA reads TGCAGTGCTCGATGGACTAGCGGGGGGAATGAGCAGTTCTTC. This rearrangement joins TRBV20-1 to TRBJ2-1; 14 bases line up with TRBD2. Germline CDR1 and CDR2: DFQATT and SNEGSKA (reference sequence). J lost 7 bases, V lost 5 bases, and 4 bases had no gene match. The CDR3 totals 14 residues.

The chain employs TRBV30 and TRBJ2-1; D is unclear. Deletions cut 4 bases from V and 7 bases from J, with 20 bases between. This CDR3 spans 15 amino acids. Germline values: CDR1 GTSNPN, CDR2 SVGIG (reference sequence). The CDR3 reads CAWNRYTRIDNEQFF. The DNA of the CDR3 is TGTGCCTGGAACCGATATACGAGGATCGATAATGAGCAGTTCTTC.